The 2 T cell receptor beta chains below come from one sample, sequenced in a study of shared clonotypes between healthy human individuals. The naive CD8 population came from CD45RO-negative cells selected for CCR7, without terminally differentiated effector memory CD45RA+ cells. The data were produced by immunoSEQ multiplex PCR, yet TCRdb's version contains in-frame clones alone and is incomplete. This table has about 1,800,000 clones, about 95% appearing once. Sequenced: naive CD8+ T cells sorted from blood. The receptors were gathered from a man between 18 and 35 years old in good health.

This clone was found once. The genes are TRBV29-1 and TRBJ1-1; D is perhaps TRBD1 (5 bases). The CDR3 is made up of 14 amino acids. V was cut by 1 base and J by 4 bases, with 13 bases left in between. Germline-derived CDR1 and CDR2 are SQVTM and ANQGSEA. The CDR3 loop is CSVEGGGGSTEAFF. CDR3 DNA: TGCAGCGTTGAAGGGGGGGGAGGAAGCACTGAAGCTTTCTTT.

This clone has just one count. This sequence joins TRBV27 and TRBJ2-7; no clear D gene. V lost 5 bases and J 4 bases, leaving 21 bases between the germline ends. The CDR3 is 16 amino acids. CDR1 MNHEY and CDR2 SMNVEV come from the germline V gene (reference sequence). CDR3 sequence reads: CASSPTWVPLWYEQYF. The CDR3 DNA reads TGTGCCAGCAGTCCCACATGGGTCCCCCTATGGTACGAGCAGTACTTC.